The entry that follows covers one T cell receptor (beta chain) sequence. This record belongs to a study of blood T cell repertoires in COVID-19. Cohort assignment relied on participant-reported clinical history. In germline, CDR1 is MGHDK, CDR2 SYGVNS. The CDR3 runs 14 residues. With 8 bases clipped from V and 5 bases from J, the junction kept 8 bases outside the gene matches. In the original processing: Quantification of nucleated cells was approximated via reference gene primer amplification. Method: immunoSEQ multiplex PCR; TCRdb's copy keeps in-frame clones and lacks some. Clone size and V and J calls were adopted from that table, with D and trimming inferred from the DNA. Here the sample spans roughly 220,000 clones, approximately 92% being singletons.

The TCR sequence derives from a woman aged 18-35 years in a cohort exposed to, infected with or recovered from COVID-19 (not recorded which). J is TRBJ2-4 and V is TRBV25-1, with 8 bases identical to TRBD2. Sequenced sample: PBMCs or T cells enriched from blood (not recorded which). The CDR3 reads CASSSDGGENIQYF. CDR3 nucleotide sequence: TGTGCCAGCTCGTCTGACGGGGGGGAAAACATTCAGTACTTC.